The 8 T cell receptor beta chains presented below share a single source sample, sequenced in a study of blood T cell repertoires in COVID-19. Generated by immunoSEQ multiplex PCR, the TCRdb table keeps only in-frame clones and is missing some. The repertoire holds hundreds of thousands of clones, around 87% seen once, with about 1.6% in the top ten. The specimen was PBMCs or T cells enriched from blood (not recorded which). The receptors originated from a woman aged 50 to 60 who had recovered from COVID-19.

The chain recombines TRBV21-1 with TRBJ2-5; whether TRBD2, the table's D call, matches the DNA was not checked. TRBV21-1 is tagged as a pseudogene. The CDR3 covers 14 residues. The CDR3 coding sequence is TGTGCCAGCAGCAAAGTTGGGGGGCAAGAGACCCAGTACTTC. It encodes CASSKVGGQETQYF.

This sequence joins TRBV11-2 and TRBJ2-5, with 7 bases fitting TRBD1. This CDR3 has 14 amino acids. Per germline, CDR1 SGHAT and CDR2 FQNNGV. The V and J ends lost 5 bases and 5 bases, in that order; junction bases with no gene match: 8. CDR3 sequence: CASSPTGAAETQYF. In nucleotides, the CDR3 is TGTGCCAGCAGCCCAACAGGGGCTGCCGAGACCCAGTACTTC. The full variable domain, its missing parts supplied by reference TRBV11-2 and TRBJ2-5, is EAGVAQSPRYKIIEKRQSVAFWCNPISGHATLYWYQQILGQGPKLLIQFQNNGVVDDSQLPKDRFSAERLKGVDSTLKIQPAKLEDSAVYLCASSPTGAAETQYFGPGTRLLVL.

The gene calls are TRBV9 and TRBJ2-3, with 12 nucleotides matching TRBD2. Unmatched junction bases numbered 6, after V lost 4 bases and J lost 0 bases. Per the germline V gene, CDR1 is SGDLS and CDR2 is YYNGEE. CDR3 length: 17 amino acids. The CDR3 nucleotides read TGTGCCAGCAGCCGGACGACTAGCGGGAGAAGCACAGATACGCAGTATTTT. It encodes CASSRTTSGRSTDTQYF.

V gene TRBV5-1 combines with J gene TRBJ2-1, with 12 bases that match TRBD2. The CDR3 runs to 16 residues. V was clipped by 0 bases and J by 5 bases; unmatched bases: 3. Germline CDR1 and CDR2: SGHRS and YFSETQ. CDR3 coding DNA: TGCGCCAGCAGCTTGGACGGACTAGCGGGAAACAATGAGCAGTTCTTC. Translating gives CASSLDGLAGNNEQFF.

V gene TRBV27 combines with J gene TRBJ2-3; 8 bases agree with TRBD2. The V and J ends lost 7 bases and 6 bases, in that order; junction bases with no gene match: 18. CDR1 and CDR2 from the germline V gene are MNHEY and SMNVEV (reference sequence). The CDR3 has 17 residues. The CDR3 DNA reads as TGTGCCAGCAAAAGGGATCGGGCGGGAGGAGCTGCGGATACGCAGTATTTT. This encodes CASKRDRAGGAADTQYF.

The V gene is TRBV7-9, the J gene TRBJ1-5; perhaps TRBD1 as D (6 bases). This CDR3 contains 13 residues. Germline loops: CDR1 SEHNR, CDR2 FQNEAQ (reference sequence). V dropped 5 bases and J dropped 7 bases, with 12 bases sitting between them. CDR3 DNA: TGTGCCAGCAGCGCTGACAGGTTCCAGCCCCAGCATTTT. Protein product: CASSADRFQPQHF.

The chain is built from TRBV19 and TRBJ2-7; 12 bases align to TRBD1. This CDR3 comprises 16 residues. V shed 5 bases and J 3 bases; nucleotides not matched to a gene: 8. CDR1 is LNHDA, CDR2 SQIVND, per germline (reference sequence). The chain's CDR3 is CASSPRGDRGLYEQYF. CDR3 sequence (DNA): TGTGCCAGTAGTCCCCGAGGGGACAGGGGGCTCTACGAGCAGTACTTC.

The CDR3 is CASSQLAASIGDEQFF. CDR3 bases: TGTGCCAGCTCGCAACTAGCGGCCTCAATTGGGGATGAGCAGTTCTTC. The chain couples TRBV18 to TRBJ2-1; 8 bases are a match to TRBD2. The trim removed 6 bases at V and 8 bases at J, leaving 15 bases unmatched. The CDR3 has 16 amino acids. From germline, CDR1 is KGHSH and CDR2 LQKENI. Complete variable domain (other parts from reference TRBV18 and TRBJ2-1): NAGVMQNPRHLVRRRGQEARLRCSPMKGHSHVYWYRQLPEEGLKFMVYLQKENIIDESGMPKERFSAEFPKEGPSILRIQQVVRGDSAAYFCASSQLAASIGDEQFFGPGTRLTVL.